Detailed here is one T cell receptor beta chain. The antigen is unknown. Caucasian, healthy and from Russia, the donors were aged between roughly 6 and 95. The source of the sample is a study of blood T cells in healthy people across ages. Overall study context: Template-switching capture recovered about one barcoded beta molecule per two T cells. Overall study results and limits: Greater diversity and more naive CD4+ cells were seen in long-lived donors than in aged donors.

The use of a sample-barcoded 5' primer and a J-beta primer mix characterized a second PCR of roughly 7 to 11 cycles. A template-switch adaptor containing 12 random nucleotides labeled each cDNA molecule. TCRdb re-derived calls from the 5' RACE reads in MiXCR, one entry per CDR3 protein. The data contain about 1.1 million distinct CDR3 sequences, approximately 38% of them singletons. Trimming shortened V by 3 bases and J by 13 bases, and 27 bases separated the two germline ends. CDR3 size: 16 residues. CDR1 and CDR2 from the germline V gene are SEHNR and FQNEAQ (reference sequence). Sequenced sample: blood. This clonotype originated in a man aged 18 to 29 in good health. The chain carries TRBV7-9 and TRBJ2-5; D gene unclear. CDR3 protein: CASSFSMGRSRYERYF. In DNA, the CDR3 is TGTGCCAGCAGCTTTTCGATGGGAAGGTCTCGCTACGAGCGGTACTTC.